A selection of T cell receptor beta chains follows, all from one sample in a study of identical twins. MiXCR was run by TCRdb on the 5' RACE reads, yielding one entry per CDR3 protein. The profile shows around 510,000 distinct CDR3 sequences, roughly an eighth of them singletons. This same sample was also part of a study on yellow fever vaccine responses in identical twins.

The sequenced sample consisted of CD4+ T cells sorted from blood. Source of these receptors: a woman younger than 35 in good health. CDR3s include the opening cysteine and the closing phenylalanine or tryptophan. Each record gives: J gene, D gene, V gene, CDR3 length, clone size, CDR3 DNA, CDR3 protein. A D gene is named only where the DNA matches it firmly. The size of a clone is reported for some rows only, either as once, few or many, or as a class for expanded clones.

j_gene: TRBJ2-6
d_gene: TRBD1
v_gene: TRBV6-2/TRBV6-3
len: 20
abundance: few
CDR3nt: TGTGCCAGCAGTTACGGGAACTTGGGTACAGGGGGCTCACGGGCCAACGTCCTGACTTTC
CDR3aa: CASSYGNLGTGGSRANVLTF

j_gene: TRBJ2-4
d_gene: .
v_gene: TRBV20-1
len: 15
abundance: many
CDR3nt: TGCAGTGCTAGAGATGGGCACTCTGCCAAAAACATTCAGTACTTC
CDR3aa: CSARDGHSAKNIQYF

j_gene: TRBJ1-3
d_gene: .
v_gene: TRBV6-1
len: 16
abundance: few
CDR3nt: TGTGCCACCCAGCCTGGCGGTCCCAACTTTGGAAACACCATATATTTT
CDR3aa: CATQPGGPNFGNTIYF

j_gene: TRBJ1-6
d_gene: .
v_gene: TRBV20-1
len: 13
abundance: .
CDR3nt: TGCAGTGCGCCCCGGGACGGATGGGCACCCCTCCACTTT
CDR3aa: CSAPRDGWAPLHF

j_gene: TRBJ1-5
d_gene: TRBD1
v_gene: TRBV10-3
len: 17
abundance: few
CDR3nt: TGTGCCATCGGGACGGGACAGGGGTCGGGTGCGGGGCAGCCCCAGCATTTT
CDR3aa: CAIGTGQGSGAGQPQHF

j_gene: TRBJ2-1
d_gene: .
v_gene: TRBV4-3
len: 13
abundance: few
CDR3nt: TGCGCCAGCAGCCAAGCCGGGACCAATGAGCAGTTCTTC
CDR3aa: CASSQAGTNEQFF

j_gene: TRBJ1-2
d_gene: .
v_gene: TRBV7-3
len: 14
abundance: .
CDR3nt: TGTGCCAGCGCCCTAGGTGGGGATCACTATGGCTACACCTTC
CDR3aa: CASALGGDHYGYTF

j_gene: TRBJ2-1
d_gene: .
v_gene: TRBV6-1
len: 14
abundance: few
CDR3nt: TGTGCCAGCGGCCTCAGGGGTTCCTACAATGAGCAGTTCTTC
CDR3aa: CASGLRGSYNEQFF

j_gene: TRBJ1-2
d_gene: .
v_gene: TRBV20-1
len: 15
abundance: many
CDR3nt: TGCAGTGCTAGGAGTCAGAGGTCGGGGGATGACGGCTACACCTTC
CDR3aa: CSARSQRSGDDGYTF

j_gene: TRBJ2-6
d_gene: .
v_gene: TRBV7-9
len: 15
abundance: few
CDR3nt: TGTGCCAGCTCGGTACCGGGTTCTGGGGCCAACGTCCTGACTTTC
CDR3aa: CASSVPGSGANVLTF

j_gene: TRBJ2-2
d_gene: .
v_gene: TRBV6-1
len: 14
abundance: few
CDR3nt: TGTGCCAGCAGTGAACTTGGGGGGCCGCGGGAGCTGTTTTTT
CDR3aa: CASSELGGPRELFF

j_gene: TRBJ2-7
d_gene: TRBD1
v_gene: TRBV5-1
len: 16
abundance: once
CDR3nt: TGCGCCAGCAGCTTGGCCGCTGGACAGGGAACCAACGAGCAGTACTTC
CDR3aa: CASSLAAGQGTNEQYF

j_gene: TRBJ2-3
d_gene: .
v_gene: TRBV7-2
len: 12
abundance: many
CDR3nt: TGTGCCAGCCGGAGGGGCACAGATACGCAGTATTTT
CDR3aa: CASRRGTDTQYF

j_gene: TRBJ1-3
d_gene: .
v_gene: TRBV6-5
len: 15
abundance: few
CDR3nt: TGTGCCAGCAGTTTGACGATCACCTCTGGAAACACCATATATTTT
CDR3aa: CASSLTITSGNTIYF

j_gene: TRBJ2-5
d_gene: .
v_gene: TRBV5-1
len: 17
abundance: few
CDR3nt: TGCGCCAGCAGCTCATTACCCTGGGGAGATGGGCAAGAGACCCAGTACTTC
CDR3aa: CASSSLPWGDGQETQYF

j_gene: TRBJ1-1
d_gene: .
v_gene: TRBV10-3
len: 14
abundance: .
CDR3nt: TGTGCCATCAGTGAGGGGTCCGCGAACACTGAAGCTTTCTTT
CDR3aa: CAISEGSANTEAFF

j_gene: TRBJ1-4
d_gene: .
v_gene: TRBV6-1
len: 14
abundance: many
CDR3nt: TGTGCCAGCGGGATTTACAGGGATAATGAAAAACTGTTTTTT
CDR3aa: CASGIYRDNEKLFF

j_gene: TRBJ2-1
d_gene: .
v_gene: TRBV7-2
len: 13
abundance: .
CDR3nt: TGTGCCAGCAGCTTATCTGGGGACAATGAGCAGTTCTTC
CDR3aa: CASSLSGDNEQFF

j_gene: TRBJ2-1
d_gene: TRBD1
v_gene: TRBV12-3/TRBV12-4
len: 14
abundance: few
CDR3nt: TGTGCCAGCAGTTCCGGGACAGGTCTTAATGAGCAGTTCTTC
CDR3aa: CASSSGTGLNEQFF

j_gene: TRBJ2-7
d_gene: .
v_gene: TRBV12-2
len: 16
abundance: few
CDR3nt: TGTGCAAGTCGCTTAGCGGCTAGCGGGGTGAGTTACGAGCAGTACTTC
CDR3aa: CASRLAASGVSYEQYF

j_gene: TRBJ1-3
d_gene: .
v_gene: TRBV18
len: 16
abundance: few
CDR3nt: TGTGCCAGCTCACCCTTGACTTTTGCTTCCGGAAACACCATATATTTT
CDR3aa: CASSPLTFASGNTIYF

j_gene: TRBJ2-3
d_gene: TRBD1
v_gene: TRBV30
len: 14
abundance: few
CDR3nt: TGTGCCTGGAGTGTATGGGACAGTACAGATACGCAGTATTTT
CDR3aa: CAWSVWDSTDTQYF

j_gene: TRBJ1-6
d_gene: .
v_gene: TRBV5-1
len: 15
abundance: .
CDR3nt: TGCGCCAGCAGCCCCCGGGACACCCATAATTCACCCCTCCACTTT
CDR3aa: CASSPRDTHNSPLHF

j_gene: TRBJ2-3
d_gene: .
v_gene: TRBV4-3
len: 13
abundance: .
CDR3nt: TGCGCCAGCAGCCAAGGGTCATCCGATACGCAGTATTTT
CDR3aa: CASSQGSSDTQYF

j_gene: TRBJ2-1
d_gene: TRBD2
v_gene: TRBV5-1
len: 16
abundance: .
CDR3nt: TGCGCCAGCAGCCCGACTAGCGGGAGGACCTACAATGAGCAGTTCTTC
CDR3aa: CASSPTSGRTYNEQFF

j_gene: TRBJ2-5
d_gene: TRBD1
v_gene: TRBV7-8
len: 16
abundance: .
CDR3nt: TGTGCCAGCAGCTTTGTCGGGACAGCCTTACAAGAGACCCAGTACTTC
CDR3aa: CASSFVGTALQETQYF

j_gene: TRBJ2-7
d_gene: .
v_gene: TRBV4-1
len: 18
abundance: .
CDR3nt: TGCGCCAGCAGCCGCGGGTCGGGTTTACAGGGGAGGGACTACGAGCAGTACTTC
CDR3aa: CASSRGSGLQGRDYEQYF

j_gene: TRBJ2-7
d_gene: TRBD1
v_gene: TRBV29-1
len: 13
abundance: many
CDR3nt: TGCAGCGTTATGACAGGGGGTTCCTACGAGCAGTACTTC
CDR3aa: CSVMTGGSYEQYF

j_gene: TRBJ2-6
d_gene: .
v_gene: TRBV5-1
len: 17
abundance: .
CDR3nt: TGCGCCAGCAGCTTCCAGCCGTGGGGAACTGGGGCCAACGTCCTGACTTTC
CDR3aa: CASSFQPWGTGANVLTF

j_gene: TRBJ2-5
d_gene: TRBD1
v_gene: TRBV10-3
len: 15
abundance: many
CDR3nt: TGTGCCATCAGCAAGACAGGGGCCTTCCAAGAGACCCAGTACTTC
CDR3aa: CAISKTGAFQETQYF

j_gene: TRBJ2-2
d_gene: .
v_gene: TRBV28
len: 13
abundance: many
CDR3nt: TGTGCCAGCAGTTACCAGAACACCGGGGAGCTGTTTTTT
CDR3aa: CASSYQNTGELFF

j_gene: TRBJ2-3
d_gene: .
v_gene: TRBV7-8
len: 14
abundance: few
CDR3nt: TGTGCCAGCAGCTTAGGTCTCGTGGGGGATACGCAGTATTTT
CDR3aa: CASSLGLVGDTQYF

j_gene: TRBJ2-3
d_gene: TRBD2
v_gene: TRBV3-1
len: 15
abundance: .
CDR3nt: TGTGCCAGCAGCCCGCTAGCGGGGGGGCCTAATACGCAGTATTTT
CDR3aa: CASSPLAGGPNTQYF

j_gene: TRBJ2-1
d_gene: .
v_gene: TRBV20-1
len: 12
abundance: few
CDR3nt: TGCAGTGCTAGGGGGGGCAACAATGAGCAGTTCTTC
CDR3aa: CSARGGNNEQFF

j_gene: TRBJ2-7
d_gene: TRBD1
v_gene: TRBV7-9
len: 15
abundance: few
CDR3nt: TGTGCCAGCAGCTCCGGGACAGGGGGCTTCCACGAGCAGTACTTC
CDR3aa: CASSSGTGGFHEQYF

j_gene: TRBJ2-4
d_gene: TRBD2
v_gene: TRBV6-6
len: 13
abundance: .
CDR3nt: TGTGCCAGCAGTTTAGTCGGGGGACTAATTCAGTACTTC
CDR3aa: CASSLVGGLIQYF

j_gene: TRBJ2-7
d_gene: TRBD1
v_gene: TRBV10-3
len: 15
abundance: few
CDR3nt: TGTGCCATCAGTGAGTCGGGACAGGGGGCTCGAGAGCAGTACTTC
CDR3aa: CAISESGQGAREQYF

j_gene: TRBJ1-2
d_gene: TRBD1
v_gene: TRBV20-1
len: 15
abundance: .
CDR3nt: TGCAGTGCTAGGCCCCCAGGGGGCGCAGGCTATGGCTACACCTTC
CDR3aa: CSARPPGGAGYGYTF

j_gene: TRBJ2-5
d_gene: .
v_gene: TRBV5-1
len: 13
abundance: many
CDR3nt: TGCGCCAGCAGCTTGGCAGGGAGTGAGACCCAGTACTTC
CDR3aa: CASSLAGSETQYF

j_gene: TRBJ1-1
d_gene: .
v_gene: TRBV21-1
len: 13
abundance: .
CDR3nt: TGTGCCAGCAGCAAAGCCTGGGACACTGAAGCTTTCTTT
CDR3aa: CASSKAWDTEAFF

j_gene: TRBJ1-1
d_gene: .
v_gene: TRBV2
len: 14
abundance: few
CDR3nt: TGTGCCAGCAGTGTTAGGGGTATGAACACTGAAGCTTTCTTT
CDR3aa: CASSVRGMNTEAFF

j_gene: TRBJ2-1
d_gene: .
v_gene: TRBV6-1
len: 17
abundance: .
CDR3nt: TGTGCCAGCAGCACCCGGCGCGTTGCGGGAACATACAATGAGCAGTTCTTC
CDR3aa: CASSTRRVAGTYNEQFF